The T cell receptor beta chain under discussion was sequenced for a study of T cell repertoires in cytomegalovirus infection. Study summary: It was the public TCR beta signatures that indicated both CMV infection and matching HLA type.

The CDR3 extends over 15 amino acids. In germline, CDR1 is SEHNR, CDR2 FQNEAQ (reference sequence). V lost 5 bases, J lost 8 bases, and 18 bases lay in between. TCRdb analysed the reads with MiXCR anew, one entry per CDR3 protein. The profile shows about a million distinct CDR3 sequences, 25% to 40% of them singletons. A note on this clonotype: What it binds is not known.

This sequence was found in a human donor in good health (CMV status not recorded). Some clones in this sample may be carry-over from other donors' samples. The rearrangement joins TRBV7-9 to TRBJ2-2, with D possibly TRBD2 on 5 matching bases. The source was cultured CD8+ T cells from PBMCs, collected from culture after CMV antigen stimulation. Here the CDR3 reads CASSTRVLSPGELFF. CDR3 nucleotide sequence: TGTGCCAGCAGCACTAGGGTCCTCAGTCCTGGGGAGCTGTTTTTT.